This T cell receptor beta chain is drawn from a study of cytomegalovirus exposure and HLA in healthy donors. Study conclusions and caveats: Versus the roughly 700-donor mean, an Asian-associated ancestry cluster reportedly showed fewer N-insertions in a later analysis. Later analysis identified a missense DCLRE1C variant that was linked to TCR beta V- and J-gene trimming. The productive fraction for most TCR beta V segments was about 87% or about 30% in an earlier analysis. Altogether, some 160 TCR beta chains were recorded as cytomegalovirus-associated.

CDR1 and CDR2 from the germline V gene are SGHRS and YFSETQ. There are 17 residues in the CDR3. Trimming took 4 bases from V and 6 from J, leaving 22 bases between them. The primer mix had 60 Vbeta and 13 Jbeta primers. Profiling relied on immunoSEQ multiplex PCR, and the TCRdb table lists in-frame clones only, not all of them. The table records some 110,000 clones, approximately 70% of them present only once. As to this clone: What it binds is not known.

The sequenced material came from PBMCs. This sequence was found in a man aged 18 to 29 in good health and CMV-seronegative. This sequence joins TRBV5-1 and TRBJ1-4; maybe TRBD1 (6 bases). The CDR3 DNA is TGCGCCAGCAGCACTTATCAGGGGATCGAGCATGATGAAAAACTGTTTTTT. Encoded protein: CASSTYQGIEHDEKLFF.